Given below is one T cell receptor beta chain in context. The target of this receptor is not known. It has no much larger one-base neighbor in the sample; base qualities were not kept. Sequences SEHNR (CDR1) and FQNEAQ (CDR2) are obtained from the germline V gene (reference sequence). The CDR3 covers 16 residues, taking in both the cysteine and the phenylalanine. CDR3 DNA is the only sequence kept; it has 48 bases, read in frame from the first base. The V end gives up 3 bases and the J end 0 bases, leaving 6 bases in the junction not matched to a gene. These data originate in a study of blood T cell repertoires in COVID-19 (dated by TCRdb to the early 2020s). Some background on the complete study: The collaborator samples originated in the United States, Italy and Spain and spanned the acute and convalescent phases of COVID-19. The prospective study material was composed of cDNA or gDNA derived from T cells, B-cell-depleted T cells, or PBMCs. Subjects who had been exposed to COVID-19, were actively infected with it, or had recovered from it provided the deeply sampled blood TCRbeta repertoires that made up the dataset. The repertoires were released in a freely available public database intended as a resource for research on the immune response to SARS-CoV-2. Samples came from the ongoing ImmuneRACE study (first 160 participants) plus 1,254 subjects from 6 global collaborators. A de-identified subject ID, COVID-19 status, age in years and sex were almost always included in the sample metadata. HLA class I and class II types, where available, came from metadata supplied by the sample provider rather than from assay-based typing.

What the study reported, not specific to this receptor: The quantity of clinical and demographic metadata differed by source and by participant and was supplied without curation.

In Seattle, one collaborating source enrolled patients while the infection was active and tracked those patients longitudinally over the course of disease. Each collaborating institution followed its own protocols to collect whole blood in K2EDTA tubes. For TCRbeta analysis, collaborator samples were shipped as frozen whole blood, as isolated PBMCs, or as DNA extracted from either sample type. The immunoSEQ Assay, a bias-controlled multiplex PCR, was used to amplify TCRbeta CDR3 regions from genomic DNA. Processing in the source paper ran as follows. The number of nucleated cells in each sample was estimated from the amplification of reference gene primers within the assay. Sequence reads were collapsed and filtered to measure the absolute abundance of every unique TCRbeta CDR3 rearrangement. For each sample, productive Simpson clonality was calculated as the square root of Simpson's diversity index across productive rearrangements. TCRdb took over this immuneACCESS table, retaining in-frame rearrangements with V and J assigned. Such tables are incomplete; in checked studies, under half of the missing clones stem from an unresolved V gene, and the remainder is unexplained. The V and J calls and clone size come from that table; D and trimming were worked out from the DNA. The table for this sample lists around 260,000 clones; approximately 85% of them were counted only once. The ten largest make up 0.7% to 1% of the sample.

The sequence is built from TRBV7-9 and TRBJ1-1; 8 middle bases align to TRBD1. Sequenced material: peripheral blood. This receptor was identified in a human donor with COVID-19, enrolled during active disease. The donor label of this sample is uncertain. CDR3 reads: CASSFAQDRVNTEAFF. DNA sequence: TGTGCCAGCAGCTTCGCCCAGGACAGGGTGAACACTGAAGCTTTCTTT.